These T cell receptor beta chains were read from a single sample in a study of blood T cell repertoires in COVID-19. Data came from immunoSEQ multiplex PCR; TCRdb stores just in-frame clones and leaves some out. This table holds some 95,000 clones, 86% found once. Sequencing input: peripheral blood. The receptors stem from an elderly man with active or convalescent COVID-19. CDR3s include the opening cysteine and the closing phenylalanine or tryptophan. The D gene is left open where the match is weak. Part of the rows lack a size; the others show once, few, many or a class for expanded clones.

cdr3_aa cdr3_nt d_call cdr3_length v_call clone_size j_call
CASSDQGLRTYEQYF TGTGCCAGCAGTGATCAGGGACTCCGGACCTACGAGCAGTACTTC NA 15 TRBV2 NA TRBJ2-7
CASGFSFAGQGRTDTQYF TGTGCTAGTGGTTTTTCCTTTGCGGGACAGGGGCGGACAGATACGCAGTATTTT TRBD1 18 TRBV12-5 NA TRBJ2-3
CASTKSGGVLF TGTGCCAGCACCAAAAGCGGGGGAGTACTCTTC NA 11 TRBV21-1 NA TRBJ1-2
CSVAGGMVYGYTF TGCAGCGTTGCTGGGGGGATGGTATATGGCTACACCTTC NA 13 TRBV29-1 NA TRBJ1-2
CASSLGLDNEQFF TGTGCCAGCAGCTTAGGGCTCGACAATGAGCAGTTCTTC NA 13 TRBV11-2 NA TRBJ2-1
CASSLETGVGETQYF TGTGCTAGCAGCTTAGAGACAGGGGTGGGAGAGACCCAGTACTTC TRBD1 15 TRBV7-7 NA TRBJ2-5
CATSRDREYYGYTF TGTGCCACCAGCAGAGATAGGGAGTACTATGGCTACACCTTC NA 14 TRBV15 NA TRBJ1-2
CASSLTGTGGMDTQYF TGTGCTAGCAGCTTAACGGGGACAGGGGGAATGGATACGCAGTATTTT TRBD1 16 TRBV7-7 NA TRBJ2-3
CASSLVTGYNEQFF TGTGCCAGCAGCTTAGTCACGGGATACAATGAGCAGTTCTTC NA 14 TRBV7-8 NA TRBJ2-1
CAATDRGVNEQFF TGTGCCGCTACCGACAGGGGGGTTAATGAGCAGTTCTTC TRBD1 13 TRBV28 NA TRBJ2-1
CASSLSGGSVTNEQFF TGCGCCAGCAGCTTGTCTGGCGGGAGCGTTACAAATGAGCAGTTCTTC TRBD2 16 TRBV5-1 NA TRBJ2-1
CASSVGVYNEQFF TGTGCCAGCAGCGTCGGGGTCTACAATGAGCAGTTCTTC NA 13 TRBV9 NA TRBJ2-1
CAWSVQHRYNEQFF TGTGCCTGGAGTGTACAGCACCGCTACAATGAGCAGTTCTTC NA 14 TRBV30 NA TRBJ2-1
CASSPWTSGRNTGELFF TGTGCCAGCAGCCCTTGGACTAGCGGGAGGAACACCGGGGAGCTGTTTTTT TRBD2 17 TRBV9 NA TRBJ2-2
CASSFNRGQDGYTF TGTGCCAGCAGCTTCAACAGGGGGCAGGATGGCTACACCTTC TRBD1 14 TRBV11-1 once TRBJ1-2
CASSLGLEYEQYF TGTGCCAGCAGCCTGGGACTAGAGTACGAGCAGTACTTC TRBD2 13 TRBV4-2 NA TRBJ2-7
CASSPALGIGKNIQYF TGTGCCAGCTCACCGGCACTAGGGATAGGCAAAAACATTCAGTACTTC NA 16 TRBV18 NA TRBJ2-4
CASSSHEERFF TGTGCCAGCAGCTCCCACGAGGAGCGGTTCTTC NA 11 TRBV11-2 NA TRBJ2-1
CATSESGGRPNEQFF TGTGCCACCAGTGAGTCAGGGGGCAGGCCCAATGAGCAGTTCTTC TRBD1 15 TRBV24-1 NA TRBJ2-1
CASGDIGSTYEQYF TGTGCTAGTGGTGATATCGGGAGTACCTACGAGCAGTACTTC NA 14 TRBV12-5 NA TRBJ2-7
CASSIAGGSYEQYF TGTGCCAGTAGTATAGCGGGAGGGTCCTACGAGCAGTACTTC TRBD2 14 TRBV19 NA TRBJ2-7
CASKVGAGRGNEQFF TGTGCCAGTAAGGTCGGGGCGGGACGGGGGAATGAGCAGTTCTTC NA 15 TRBV19 NA TRBJ2-1
CAIRDTSADTQYF TGTGCCATCAGGGATACTAGCGCAGATACGCAGTATTTT TRBD2 13 TRBV10-3 NA TRBJ2-3
CASGIGDNQPQHF TGTGCTAGTGGTATAGGGGACAATCAGCCCCAGCATTTT NA 13 TRBV12-5 NA TRBJ1-5
CASSYGLRTTGELFF TGTGCCAGCAGTTACGGACTCCGAACTACCGGGGAGCTGTTTTTT NA 15 TRBV6-2/TRBV6-3 NA TRBJ2-2
CASSWGGSLNNEQFF TGTGCCAGTAGTTGGGGCGGGAGTCTGAACAATGAGCAGTTCTTC TRBD2 15 TRBV19 NA TRBJ2-1
CASSFQQGLVSGNTIYF TGTGCCAGCAGCTTTCAACAGGGGCTTGTCTCTGGAAACACCATATATTTT TRBD1 17 TRBV7-8 NA TRBJ1-3
CASSPSGGYGYTF TGTGCCAGCAGTCCCAGTGGTGGTTATGGCTACACCTTC NA 13 TRBV6-2/TRBV6-3 once TRBJ1-2
CASSPGGISVNEQFF TGTGCCAGCAGCCCCGGTGGGATTAGCGTAAATGAGCAGTTCTTC NA 15 TRBV7-2 once TRBJ2-1
CASAGAKNSPLHF TGTGCCAGCGCAGGGGCTAAAAATTCACCCCTCCACTTT NA 13 TRBV5-4 NA TRBJ1-6
CASSAGQGAYGYTF TGTGCCAGCAGTGCGGGACAGGGGGCGTACGGCTACACCTTC TRBD1 14 TRBV27 NA TRBJ1-2
CASSPTGRDNSPLHF TGTGCCAGCAGCCCCACCGGGAGGGATAATTCACCCCTCCACTTT NA 15 TRBV7-9 NA TRBJ1-6
CASSPSLSYEQYF TGTGCCAGCAGTCCCAGTTTAAGTTACGAGCAGTACTTC NA 13 TRBV28 NA TRBJ2-7
CASSLFGSNNEQFF TGCGCCAGCAGCTTGTTCGGGAGTAACAATGAGCAGTTCTTC NA 14 TRBV5-1 NA TRBJ2-1
CASSFNRVRANYGYTF TGTGCCAGCAGTTTCAACAGGGTTCGCGCTAACTATGGCTACACCTTC NA 16 TRBV6-2/TRBV6-3 NA TRBJ1-2
CASSPGAGADYEQYF TGTGCCAGCTCACCAGGGGCGGGAGCTGATTACGAGCAGTACTTC TRBD2 15 TRBV18 NA TRBJ2-7
CASSLLAGLASEQFF TGTGCCAGCAGTTTACTAGCGGGGCTTGCGTCGGAGCAGTTCTTC TRBD2 15 TRBV6-2/TRBV6-3 NA TRBJ2-1
CATSDLRQGSEQYF TGTGCCACCAGTGATTTACGACAGGGCTCCGAGCAGTACTTC TRBD1 14 TRBV24-1 NA TRBJ2-7
CASSLALSGTGGYEQYF TGTGCCAGCAGCTTAGCGCTTTCGGGGACGGGGGGTTACGAGCAGTACTTC TRBD2 17 TRBV7-2 NA TRBJ2-7
CASSLGQESGNTIYF TGCGCCAGCAGCTTGGGACAGGAGTCCGGAAACACCATATATTTT NA 15 TRBV5-1 NA TRBJ1-3
CASSRSVSNQPQHF TGTGCCAGCAGTAGGAGCGTTAGCAATCAGCCCCAGCATTTT NA 14 TRBV6-2/TRBV6-3 few TRBJ1-5
CASSLAGGLSYEQYF TGTGCCAGCAGCTTGGCCGGGGGGTTATCCTACGAGCAGTACTTC TRBD2 15 TRBV5-8 once TRBJ2-7
CSVAQGAHNEQFF TGCAGCGTTGCCCAGGGGGCCCACAATGAGCAGTTCTTC TRBD1 13 TRBV29-1 NA TRBJ2-1
CASSSGDRGLYGYTF TGTGCCAGCAGCAGCGGAGACAGGGGGCTCTATGGCTACACCTTC TRBD1 15 TRBV5-4 NA TRBJ1-2
CASSMSEVNYGYTF TGTGCCAGTAGTATGTCAGAAGTTAACTATGGCTACACCTTC NA 14 TRBV19 NA TRBJ1-2
CASVEQGVYEQYF TGTGCCAGCGTAGAACAGGGGGTCTACGAGCAGTACTTC TRBD1 13 TRBV2 NA TRBJ2-7
CASSQGLKEKLFF TGCGCCAGCAGCCAGGGACTGAAAGAAAAACTGTTTTTT NA 13 TRBV4-1 NA TRBJ1-4